This TCR beta chain was captured in a study of T-cell reconstitution after alpha-beta-depleted transplantation in children. This clonotype has more than one count but fewer than ten. CDR3 length equals 17 residues. Germline CDR1 is SGHTA and CDR2 is FQGNSA. Losses at the gene ends were 5 bases for V and 7 bases for J; bases not matched to a gene: 20. A TCRbeta library incorporating unique molecular identifiers was prepared. TCRdb ran MiXCR on the PCR reads and lists one entry per CDR3 protein. The sample has more than 90,000 distinct CDR3 sequences; over 9% are singletons. This clonotype was obtained from a boy aged 2 to 10 with acute lymphoblastic leukemia, due to receive a stem cell transplant. Source: PBMCs, taken before TCRalphabeta/CD19-depleted stem cell transplant. This sequence joins TRBV7-2 and TRBJ2-7, with 7 bases matching TRBD1. The CDR3 DNA sequence: TGTGCCAGCAGCCCTACCGTAGGACAGGCATCGGCACGGGAGCAGTACTTC. As protein: CASSPTVGQASAREQYF.